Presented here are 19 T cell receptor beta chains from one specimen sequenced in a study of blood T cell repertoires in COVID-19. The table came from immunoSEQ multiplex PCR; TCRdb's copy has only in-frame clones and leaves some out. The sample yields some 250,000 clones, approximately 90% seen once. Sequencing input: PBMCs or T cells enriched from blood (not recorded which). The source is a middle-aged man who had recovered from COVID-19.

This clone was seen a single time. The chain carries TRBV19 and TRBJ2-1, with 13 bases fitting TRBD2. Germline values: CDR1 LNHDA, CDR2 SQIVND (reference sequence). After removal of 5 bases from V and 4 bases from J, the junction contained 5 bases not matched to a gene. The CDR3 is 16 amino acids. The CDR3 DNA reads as TGTGCCAGTAGTGATAAACTAGCGGGAGGGTACAATGAGCAGTTCTTC. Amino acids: CASSDKLAGGYNEQFF. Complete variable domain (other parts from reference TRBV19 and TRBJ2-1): DGGITQSPKYLFRKEGQNVTLSCEQNLNHDAMYWYRQDPGQGLRLIYYSQIVNDFQKGDIAEGYSVSREKKESFPLTVTSAQKNPTAFYLCASSDKLAGGYNEQFFGPGTRLTVL.

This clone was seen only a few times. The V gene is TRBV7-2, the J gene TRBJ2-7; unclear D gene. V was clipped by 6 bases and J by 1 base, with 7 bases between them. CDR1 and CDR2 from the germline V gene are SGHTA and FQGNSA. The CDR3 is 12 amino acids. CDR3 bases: TGTGCCAGCAGAGGCGGATCCTACGAGCAGTACTTC. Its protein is CASRGGSYEQYF.

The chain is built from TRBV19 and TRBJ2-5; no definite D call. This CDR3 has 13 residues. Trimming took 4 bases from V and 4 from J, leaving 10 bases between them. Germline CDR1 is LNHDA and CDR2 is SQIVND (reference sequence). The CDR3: CASSTGRLETQYF. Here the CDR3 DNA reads TGTGCCAGTAGTACGGGTCGGTTAGAGACCCAGTACTTC.

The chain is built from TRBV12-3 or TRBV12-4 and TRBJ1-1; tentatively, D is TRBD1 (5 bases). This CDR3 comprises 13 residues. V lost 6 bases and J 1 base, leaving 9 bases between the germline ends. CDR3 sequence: CASRITGNTEAFF. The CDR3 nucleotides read TGTGCCAGCAGGATAACAGGGAACACTGAAGCTTTCTTT.

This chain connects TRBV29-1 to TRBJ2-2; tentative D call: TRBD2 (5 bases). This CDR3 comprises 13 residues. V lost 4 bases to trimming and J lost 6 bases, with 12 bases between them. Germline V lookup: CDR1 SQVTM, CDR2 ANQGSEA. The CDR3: CSVGAGDPGELFF. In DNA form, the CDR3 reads TGCAGCGTTGGGGCGGGCGACCCCGGGGAGCTGTTTTTT.

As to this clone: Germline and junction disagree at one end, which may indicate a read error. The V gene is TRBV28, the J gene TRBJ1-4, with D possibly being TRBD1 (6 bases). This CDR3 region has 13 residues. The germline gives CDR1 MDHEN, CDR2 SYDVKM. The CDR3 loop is CASGAGANEKLFF. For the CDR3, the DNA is TGTGCCAGCGGTGCGGGGGCTAACGAAAAACTGTTTTTT.

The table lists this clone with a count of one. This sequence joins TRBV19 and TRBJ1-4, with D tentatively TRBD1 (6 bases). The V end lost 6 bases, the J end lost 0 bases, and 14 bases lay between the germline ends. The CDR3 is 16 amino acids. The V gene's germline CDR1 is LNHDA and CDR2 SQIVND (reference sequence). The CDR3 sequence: CASRKDSQATNEKLFF. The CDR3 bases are TGTGCCAGTAGAAAGGACAGCCAAGCAACTAATGAAAAACTGTTTTTT.

The CDR3 loop is CASRGQVGEFTDTQYF. Here the CDR3 DNA reads TGTGCCAGCAGGGGACAGGTCGGCGAATTCACAGATACGCAGTATTTT. The chain recombines TRBV7-9 with TRBJ2-3; 8 nucleotides line up with TRBD1. Trimming removed 6 bases from V and 2 bases from J; junction bases left unmatched: 10. This CDR3 comprises 16 residues. Germline-derived CDR1 and CDR2 are SEHNR and FQNEAQ (reference sequence).

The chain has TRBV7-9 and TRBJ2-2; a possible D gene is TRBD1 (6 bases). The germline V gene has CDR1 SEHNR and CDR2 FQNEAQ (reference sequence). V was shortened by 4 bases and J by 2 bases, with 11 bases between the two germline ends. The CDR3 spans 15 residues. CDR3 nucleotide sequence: TGTGCCAGCAGCTCGCAGGGGACCAACACCGGGGAGCTGTTTTTT. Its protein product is CASSSQGTNTGELFF. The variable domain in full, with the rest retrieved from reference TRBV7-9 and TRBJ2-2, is DTGVSQNPRHKITKRGQNVTFRCDPISEHNRLYWYRQTLGQGPEFLTYFQNEAQLEKSRLLSDRFSAERPKGSFSTLEIQRTEQGDSAMYLCASSSQGTNTGELFFGEGSRLTVL.

Written as DNA, the CDR3 is TGTGCCTGCCACGGACAGCGCTATGGCTACACCTTC. Protein: CACHGQRYGYTF. The J gene is TRBJ1-2, the V gene TRBV30; a possible D gene is TRBD1 (6 bases). Germline lookup yields CDR1 GTSNPN and CDR2 SVGIG (reference sequence). The CDR3 sequence is 12 residues long. V shed 6 bases and J shed 4 bases, with 12 bases lying between them.

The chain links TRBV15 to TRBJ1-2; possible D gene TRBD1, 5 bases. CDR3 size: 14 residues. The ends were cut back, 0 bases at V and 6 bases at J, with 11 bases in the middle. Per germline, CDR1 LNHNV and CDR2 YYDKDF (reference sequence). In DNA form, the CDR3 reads TGTGCCACCAGCAGAGATATCCAGGGTGATGGCTACACCTTC. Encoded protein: CATSRDIQGDGYTF.

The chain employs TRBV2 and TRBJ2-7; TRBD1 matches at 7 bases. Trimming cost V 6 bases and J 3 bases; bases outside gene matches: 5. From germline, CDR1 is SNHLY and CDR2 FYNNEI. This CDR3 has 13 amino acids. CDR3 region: CASRPGQIYEQYF. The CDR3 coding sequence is TGTGCCAGCAGACCGGGACAGATCTACGAGCAGTACTTC.

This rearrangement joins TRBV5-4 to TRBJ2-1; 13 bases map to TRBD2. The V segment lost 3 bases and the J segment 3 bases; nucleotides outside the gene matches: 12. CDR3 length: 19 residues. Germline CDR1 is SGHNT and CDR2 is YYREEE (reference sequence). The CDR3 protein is CASSSGLAGVLGLYNEQFF. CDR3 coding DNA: TGTGCCAGCAGCTCCGGACTAGCGGGAGTTTTAGGGCTCTACAATGAGCAGTTCTTC.

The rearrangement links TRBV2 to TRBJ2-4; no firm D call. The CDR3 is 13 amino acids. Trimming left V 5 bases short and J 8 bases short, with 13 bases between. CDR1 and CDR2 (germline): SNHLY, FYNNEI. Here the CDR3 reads CASSSPGWDIQYF. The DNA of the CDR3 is TGTGCCAGCAGTTCCCCAGGCTGGGACATTCAGTACTTC.

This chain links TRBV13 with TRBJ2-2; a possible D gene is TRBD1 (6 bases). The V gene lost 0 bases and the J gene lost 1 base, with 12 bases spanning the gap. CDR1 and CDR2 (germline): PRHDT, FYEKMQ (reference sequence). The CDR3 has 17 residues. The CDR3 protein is CASSLGLRTVNTGELFF. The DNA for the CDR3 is TGTGCCAGCAGCTTAGGCCTTAGGACAGTGAACACCGGGGAGCTGTTTTTT.

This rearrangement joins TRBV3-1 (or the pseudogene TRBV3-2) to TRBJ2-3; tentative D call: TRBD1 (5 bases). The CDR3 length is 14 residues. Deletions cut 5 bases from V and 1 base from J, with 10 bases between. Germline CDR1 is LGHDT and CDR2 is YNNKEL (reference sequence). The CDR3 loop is CASSLPTGTDTQYF. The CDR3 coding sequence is TGTGCCAGCAGCTTGCCGACAGGCACAGATACGCAGTATTTT.

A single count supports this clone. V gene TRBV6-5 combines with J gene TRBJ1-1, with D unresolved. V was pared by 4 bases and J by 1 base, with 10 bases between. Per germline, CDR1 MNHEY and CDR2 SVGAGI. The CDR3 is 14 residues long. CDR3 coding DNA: TGTGCCAGCAGTTTCGCGATCCCGAACACTGAAGCTTTCTTT. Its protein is CASSFAIPNTEAFF.

CDR3 amino acids: CASSSWTSGGAMHEQFF. The DNA for the CDR3 is TGTGCCAGCAGCTCGTGGACTAGCGGGGGGGCCATGCATGAGCAGTTCTTC. The rearrangement joins TRBV11-3 to TRBJ2-1; the match to TRBD2 covers 15 bases. Germline CDR1 is SGHNT and CDR2 is YENEEA. The CDR3 spans 17 residues. V dropped 4 bases and J dropped 8; count of bases not matched to a gene: 9.

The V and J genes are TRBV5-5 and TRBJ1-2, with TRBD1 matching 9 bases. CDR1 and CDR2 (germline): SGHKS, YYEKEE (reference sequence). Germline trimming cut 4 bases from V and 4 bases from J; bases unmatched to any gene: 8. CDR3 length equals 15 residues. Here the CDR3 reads CASSGTGYFAYGYTF. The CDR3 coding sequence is TGTGCCAGCAGCGGGACAGGGTACTTCGCCTATGGCTACACCTTC.